This T cell receptor beta chain appears in the sequencing data of a study of siplizumab effects on memory and regulatory T cells. Study-wide points: Few alloreactive clones mapped to unstimulated subsets.

This table comes from immunoSEQ multiplex PCR, and its TCRdb copy is limited to in-frame clones, with some not included. Counted here are over 80,000 clones, roughly 94% occurring once; the ten biggest clones make up 1% to 1.5%. As concerns this clone: The antigen is not known.

Germline V gene data show CDR1 as SQVTM and CDR2 as ANQGSEA. The CDR3 sequence is 15 residues long. The V gene end was trimmed by 7 bases and the J gene end by 9 bases; junction bases not matched to a gene: 16. This clonotype was obtained from a human donor in good health. The chain uses TRBV29-1 and TRBJ2-1; 9 positions match TRBD2. The sample was non-Treg CD4+ T cells sorted from blood. In DNA, the CDR3 is TGCAGCGCCGGCCTGGGGGCGGGAGGGCCTGGTGAGCAGTTCTTC. It translates to CSAGLGAGGPGEQFF.